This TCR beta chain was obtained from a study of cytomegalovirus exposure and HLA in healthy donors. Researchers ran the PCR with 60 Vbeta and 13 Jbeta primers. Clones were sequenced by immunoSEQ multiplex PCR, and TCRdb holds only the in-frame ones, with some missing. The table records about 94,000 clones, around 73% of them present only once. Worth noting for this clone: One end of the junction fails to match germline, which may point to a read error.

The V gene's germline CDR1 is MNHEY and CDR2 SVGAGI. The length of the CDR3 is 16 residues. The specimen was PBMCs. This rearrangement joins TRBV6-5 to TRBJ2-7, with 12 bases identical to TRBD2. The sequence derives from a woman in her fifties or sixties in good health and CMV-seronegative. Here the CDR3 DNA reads TGTGCCAGCAGTTACTCTGGGACTAGCGGGTTGTACGAGGAGTACTTC. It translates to CASSYSGTSGLYEEYF.